This TCR beta chain was captured by sequencing in a study of blood T cell repertoires in COVID-19. Profiled with immunoSEQ multiplex PCR; TCRdb holds only in-frame clones, not every one. The data show roughly 42,000 clones, about 91% seen once. Germline V gives CDR1 MNHEY, CDR2 SVGAGI. Deletions cut 5 bases from V and 2 bases from J, with 10 bases between. The CDR3 covers 13 residues. The source material was peripheral blood. This chain joins TRBV6-5 and TRBJ2-7, with D possibly being TRBD2 (6 bases). The source is a human donor in a cohort sampled during active COVID-19. The CDR3 nucleotides are TGTGCCAGCAGTATAGCGGCACCCTACGAGCAGTACTTC. As protein: CASSIAAPYEQYF.